Following are 12 T cell receptor beta chains from one sample sequenced in a study of blood T cell repertoires in COVID-19 (dated by TCRdb to the early 2020s). The library was built by means of the immunoSEQ multiplex PCR assay. TCRdb retrieved this table from immuneACCESS and kept in-frame rearrangements only. Not all clones are present; in checked studies, unresolved V genes account for under half, and no reason is known for the remainder. The sample table holds roughly 150,000 clones, of which approximately 86% were seen once. The biggest ten clones account for approximately 5.4% of the sample. Specimen: peripheral blood. All receptors derive from a human donor in a cohort sampled during active COVID-19.

This chain joins TRBV2 and TRBJ2-6, with 12 bases identical to TRBD2. Germline CDR1 reads SNHLY; CDR2 reads FYNNEI. The CDR3 is 16 residues long. V lost 5 bases to trimming and J lost 3 bases; unmatched junction nucleotides: 2. The CDR3 DNA is TGTGCCAGCAGTCTAGCGGGGGGGCGTGGGGCCAACGTCCTGACTTTC. Translating it yields CASSLAGGRGANVLTF.

This chain uses TRBV19 with TRBJ2-7, with 8 bases fitting TRBD1. This CDR3 contains 13 residues. The V gene end was trimmed by 3 bases and the J gene end by 5 bases; junction bases not matched to a gene: 3. Germline CDR1 LNHDA, CDR2 SQIVND (reference sequence). The CDR3 bases are TGTGCCAGTAGTATGGGACAGGTCCACGAGCAGTACTTC. Encoded protein: CASSMGQVHEQYF.

This clone was picked up a small number of times. CDR3 sequence reads: CASSQVGMREGQGEQFF. CDR3 sequence (DNA): TGCGCCAGCAGCCAAGTGGGAATGCGGGAGGGCCAGGGGGAGCAGTTCTTC. This rearrangement joins TRBV4-1 to TRBJ2-1; 9 bases are a match to TRBD2. Germline V gene lookup returns CDR1 MGHRA and CDR2 YSYEKL. The J segment lost 10 bases and the V segment lost 1 base, leaving 14 bases of the junction unmatched. The CDR3 runs 17 residues.

The chain recombines TRBV10-1 with TRBJ2-3, with no clear D. Germline CDR1 reads WNHNN; CDR2 reads SYGVQD (reference sequence). V was pared by 0 bases and J by 0 bases, with 4 bases between. CDR3 length: 14 residues. CDR3 sequence (DNA): TGCGCCAGCAGTGAGTCTATGAGCACAGATACGCAGTATTTT. This sequence encodes CASSESMSTDTQYF.

The J gene is TRBJ2-2, the V gene TRBV19; possibly TRBD1 for D (6 bases). The CDR3 spans 15 residues. The V gene lost 8 bases and the J gene lost 2 bases, with 15 bases spanning the gap. Germline CDR1 and CDR2: LNHDA and SQIVND (reference sequence). The CDR3 nucleotides are TGTGCCAGTCTTAAAGGGACACCTAACACCGGGGAGCTGTTTTTT. Translating gives CASLKGTPNTGELFF.

This clone was seen once. V is TRBV10-2 and J is TRBJ2-6; possibly TRBD1 for D (6 bases). The CDR3 loop spans 15 amino acids. The germline CDR1 and CDR2 sequences are WSHSY and SAAADI. The V end was cut by 2 bases, the J end by 2 bases, with 7 bases between. The CDR3 loop reads CASSEQGTGANVLTF. The CDR3 bases are TGCGCCAGCAGTGAGCAGGGGACTGGGGCCAACGTCCTGACTTTC.

This chain joins TRBV7-3 and TRBJ2-1; 8 bases agree with TRBD2. The CDR3 is 15 amino acids. In germline, CDR1 is SGHTA, CDR2 FQGTGA. Trimming removed 5 bases from V and 5 bases from J; junction bases left unmatched: 8. Here the CDR3 reads CASSLSGSKNNEQFF. Here the CDR3 DNA reads TGTGCCAGCAGCCTGAGCGGGAGTAAGAACAATGAGCAGTTCTTC.

V gene TRBV27 combines with J gene TRBJ2-3, with 7 bases fitting TRBD2. Per the germline V gene, CDR1 is MNHEY and CDR2 is SMNVEV (reference sequence). The ends lost 6 bases at V and 0 bases at J; junction bases unmatched: 9. The CDR3 extends over 16 amino acids. The CDR3 is CASSRRDSGSTDTQYF. CDR3 nucleotides: TGTGCCAGCAGCCGCCGGGATAGCGGGAGCACAGATACGCAGTATTTT.

The gene calls are TRBV14 and TRBJ2-7; D uncertain. Between the trimmed V and J ends, which lost 1 base and 0 bases, there was a span of 7 bases. This CDR3 contains 14 residues. Per germline, CDR1 SGHDN and CDR2 FVKESK. The CDR3 is CASSQARDSYEQYF. In DNA, the CDR3 is TGTGCCAGCAGCCAAGCCCGAGACTCCTACGAGCAGTACTTC. Based on the CDR3 plus reference TRBV14 and TRBJ2-7, the full variable domain is EAGVTQFPSHSVIEKGQTVTLRCDPISGHDNLYWYRRVMGKEIKFLLHFVKESKQDESGMPNNRFLAERTGGTYSTLKVQPAELEDSGVYFCASSQARDSYEQYFGPGTRLTVT.

The chain employs TRBV19 and TRBJ2-7, with D perhaps matching TRBD1 (6 bases). The CDR3 runs 13 residues. Trimming shortened V by 9 bases and J by 0 bases, and 12 bases separated the two germline ends. Germline V gene lookup returns CDR1 LNHDA and CDR2 SQIVND (reference sequence). The CDR3 loop reads CASRDTYSYEQYF. In nucleotides, the CDR3 is TGTGCCAGCCGGGACACTTACTCCTACGAGCAGTACTTC.

The chain is built from TRBV7-2 and TRBJ2-4; 8 bases are shared with TRBD2. Per the germline V gene, CDR1 is SGHTA and CDR2 is FQGNSA. CDR3 size: 18 residues. The V segment lost 1 base and the J segment 4 bases; nucleotides outside the gene matches: 12. CDR3 in amino acids: CASSLDLGLAGGKNIQYF. The CDR3 coding sequence is TGTGCCAGCAGCTTAGATCTTGGGCTAGCGGGTGGGAAAAACATTCAGTACTTC.

This clone was recorded many times. V and J are TRBV14 and TRBJ2-2, with 7 bases that match TRBD2. This CDR3 has 15 amino acids. Germline CDR1 is SGHDN and CDR2 is FVKESK. The junction had 0 bases not matched to a gene; V was cut back by 1 base and J by 1 base. Written as DNA, the CDR3 is TGTGCCAGCAGCCAAGGGACTAGGAACACCGGGGAGCTGTTTTTT. This encodes CASSQGTRNTGELFF.